This T cell receptor beta chain was documented in a study of beta chain features in type 1 diabetes. Sorted CD4+ subsets: naive, central memory, regulatory, stem cell-like memory (CD45RO/CCR7/CD25/CD127/CD95/CD27 panel). As concerns this clone: Antigen unknown.

Reverse transcription of all isolated RNA meant that expressed TCRB transcripts were sequenced. This table comes from immunoSEQ multiplex PCR, and its TCRdb copy is limited to in-frame clones, with some not included. The profile shows 200,000 to 250,000 clones, 68% of them singletons. Germline V gene lookup returns CDR1 LNHDA and CDR2 SQIVND (reference sequence). V lost 3 bases and J lost 2, with 11 bases in between. The CDR3 length is 14 residues. Whole-study findings and limits: Reduced insertions and increased deletions marked VDJ junctions in type 1 diabetes patients. For Type 1 diabetes patients, all four CD4+ subsets carried TCRB CDR3s that were moderately but significantly shorter.

This TCR was sampled from a man in his thirties or forties in good health. The sample comprised naive CD4+ T cells from blood. V and J are TRBV19 and TRBJ2-7, with D maybe TRBD1 (6 bases). CDR3 in amino acids: CASSMETGTYEQYF. The CDR3 nucleotides are TGTGCCAGTAGTATGGAGACAGGAACCTACGAGCAGTACTTC.